This T cell receptor (beta chain) was identified in a study of blood T cell repertoires in COVID-19. The participants were between roughly 18 and 100 years old and came from under 25 US areas. Each recovered donor of Cohort 3 presented with two negative PCRs, clearance, or symptom resolution. The method was immunoSEQ multiplex PCR; TCRdb's version includes in-frame clones alone and lacks a portion of them. Here the sample spans more than 60,000 clones, more than 70% being singletons. J gave up 1 base and V 3 bases, and 3 bases lay outside the gene matches. CDR3 length: 15 amino acids. CDR1 SGHNT and CDR2 YENEEA come from the germline V gene.

The rearrangement uses TRBV11-3 and TRBJ2-5; the match to TRBD1 covers 9 bases. The sequenced material came from PBMCs or T cells enriched from blood (not recorded which). The sequence derives from a woman aged 40 to 50 who had recovered from COVID-19. CDR3 in amino acids: CASSLGTGTQETQYF. The CDR3, as DNA: TGTGCCAGCAGCTTGGGGACAGGGACCCAAGAGACCCAGTACTTC. The variable domain in full, with the rest retrieved from reference TRBV11-3 and TRBJ2-5, is EAGVVQSPRYKIIEKKQPVAFWCNPISGHNTLYWYLQNLGQGPELLIRYENEEAVDDSQLPKDRFSAERLKGVDSTLKIQPAELGDSAVYLCASSLGTGTQETQYFGPGTRLLVL.